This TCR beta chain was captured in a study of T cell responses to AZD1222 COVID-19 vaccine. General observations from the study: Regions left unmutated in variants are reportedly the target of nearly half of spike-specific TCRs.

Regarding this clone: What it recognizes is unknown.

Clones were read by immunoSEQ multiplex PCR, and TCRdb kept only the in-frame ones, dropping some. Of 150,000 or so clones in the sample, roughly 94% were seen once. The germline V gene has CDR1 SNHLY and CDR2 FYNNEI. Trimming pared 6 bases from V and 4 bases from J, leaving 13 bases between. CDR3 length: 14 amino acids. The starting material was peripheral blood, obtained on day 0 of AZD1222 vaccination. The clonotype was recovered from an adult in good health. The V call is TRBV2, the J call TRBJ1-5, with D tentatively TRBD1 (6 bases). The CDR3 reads CASRGGQPNQPQHF. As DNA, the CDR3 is TGTGCCAGCAGGGGGGGCCAGCCGAATCAGCCCCAGCATTTT.